This TCR beta chain stems from a study of blood T cell repertoires in COVID-19. Whole-study context: The United States, Italy and Spain supplied acute and convalescent COVID-19 samples. T cells, B-cell-depleted T cells, or PBMCs provided the cDNA or gDNA that served as material.

How the authors handled the data: The authors estimated nucleated cell counts from reference gene primer amplification. Profiling relied on immunoSEQ multiplex PCR, and the TCRdb table lists in-frame clones only, not all of them. That table supplies the V and J calls and clone size; D and trimming were determined from the DNA. This sample has 350,000 to 450,000 clones, with about 85% found just once. V was pared by 8 bases and J by 4 bases, with 9 bases of the junction left unmatched. Germline V CDR1 and CDR2: MNHEY, SVGAGI. The CDR3 loop spans 15 amino acids. This clone has only one observation. Sequenced: peripheral blood. This TCR was recovered from a woman under 30 with acute or convalescent COVID-19. The rearrangement uses TRBV6-5 and TRBJ1-3; 9 bases line up with TRBD1. CDR3 residues: CASQRGTGLGNTIYF. The CDR3, as DNA: TGTGCCAGCCAAAGGGGGACAGGGTTGGGAAACACCATATATTTT.